This T cell receptor (beta chain) was sequenced during a study of PD-L1 blockade in urothelial cancer. Study as a whole: Median T cell yield per blood sample was more than 120,000 cells. Findings of the study overall: In blood sampled pretreatment, TCR clonality below the median predicted better survival.

Profiling relied on immunoSEQ multiplex PCR, and the TCRdb table lists in-frame clones only, not all of them. The table records under 120,000 clones, approximately 85% of them present only once. Notes on this clone: The target antigen is unknown.

This CDR3 comprises 15 residues. CDR1 and CDR2 from the germline V gene are SGHTA and FQGNSA. V dropped 1 base and J dropped 5 bases, with 14 bases sitting between them. The clonotype originates from a man aged 45 to 65 with urothelial cancer. The specimen was PBMCs, collected around atezolizumab (anti-PD-L1) treatment. This sequence joins TRBV7-2 and TRBJ1-1; maybe TRBD1 (6 bases). CDR3 in amino acids: CASSLGTGSGTEAFF. The CDR3 region has the DNA TGTGCCAGCAGCTTAGGCACAGGGTCGGGGACTGAAGCTTTCTTT.